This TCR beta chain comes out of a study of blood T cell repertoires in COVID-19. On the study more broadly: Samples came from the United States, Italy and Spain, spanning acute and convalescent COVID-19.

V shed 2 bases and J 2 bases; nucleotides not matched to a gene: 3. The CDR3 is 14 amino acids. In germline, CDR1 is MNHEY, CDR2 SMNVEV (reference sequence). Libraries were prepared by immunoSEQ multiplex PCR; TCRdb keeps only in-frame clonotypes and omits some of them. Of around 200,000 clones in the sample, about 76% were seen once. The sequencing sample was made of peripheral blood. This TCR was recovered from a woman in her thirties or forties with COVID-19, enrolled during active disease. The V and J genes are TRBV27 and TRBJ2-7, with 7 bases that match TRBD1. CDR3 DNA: TGTGCCAGCAGTTTAAAGGGGGCGCCCTACGAGCAGTACTTC. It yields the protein CASSLKGAPYEQYF.